The rows below give T cell receptor beta chains drawn from one sample of a study of vaccination and CD4 T cells after COVID-19. Their antigens remain unidentified. MiXCR, applied by TCRdb to the PCR reads, yields one record per CDR3 protein. The profile covers 15,000 to 20,000 distinct CDR3 sequences, with around 50% appearing a single time and approximately 10% taken by the ten largest. The source material was CD4+ T cells from blood, cultured in vitro, sampled before SARS-CoV-2 vaccination. The receptors derive from a human donor who had recovered from COVID-19. CDR3s include the opening cysteine and the closing phenylalanine or tryptophan. A D gene is named only where the DNA matches it firmly. The size entry is marked missing in some rows and otherwise reads once, few, many or a size class.

TRBJ2-1 TRBV20-1 . TRBD2 CSVNSGTYNEQFF TGCAGTGTAAATAGCGGGACGTACAATGAGCAGTTCTTC
TRBJ2-1 TRBV27 . . CASSLYVAGVQFF TGTGCCAGCAGTTTATACGTGGCGGGCGTTCAGTTCTTC
TRBJ1-5 TRBV12-3/TRBV12-4 . . CASSPGSQPQHF TGTGCCAGCAGTCCAGGGAGTCAGCCCCAGCATTTT
TRBJ2-1 TRBV6-1 . TRBD1 CASSRKTGRYNEQFF TGTGCCAGCAGTAGGAAGACAGGGCGTTACAATGAGCAGTTCTTC
TRBJ2-5 TRBV7-3 . . CASSLVRQETQYF TGTGCCAGCAGCTTAGTGAGGCAAGAGACCCAGTACTTC
TRBJ1-4 TRBV20-1 . . CSARAGLSGTNEKLFF TGCAGTGCTAGAGCCGGACTCTCGGGCACTAATGAAAAACTGTTTTTT
TRBJ2-7 TRBV20-1 few TRBD2 CSASGTSGLTYEQYF TGCAGTGCTAGTGGTACTAGCGGGCTTACCTACGAGCAGTACTTC
TRBJ2-7 TRBV6-1 few . CASSQGTRYEQYF TGTGCCAGCAGTCAGGGGACACGCTACGAGCAGTACTTC
TRBJ2-5 TRBV30 . . CAWDLAEETQYF TGTGCCTGGGATTTAGCGGAAGAGACCCAGTACTTC
TRBJ2-7 TRBV20-1 . TRBD2 CSAPRLAGSHEQYF TGCAGTGCTCCTCGACTAGCGGGATCCCACGAGCAGTACTTC
TRBJ2-1 TRBV19 . TRBD2 CASSIGAGVVYNEQFF TGTGCCAGTAGTATAGGAGCGGGAGTGGTCTACAATGAGCAGTTCTTC
TRBJ2-3 TRBV7-2 few TRBD2 CASSLQAGGLHTQYF TGTGCCAGCAGCTTGCAAGCGGGAGGGCTCCATACGCAGTATTTT
TRBJ2-7 TRBV6-1 . . CASTPGDEQYF TGTGCCAGCACCCCGGGGGACGAGCAGTACTTC
TRBJ1-1 TRBV11-2 . . CASRSVRDSTEAFF TGTGCCAGCAGGTCGGTACGGGATAGCACTGAAGCTTTCTTT
TRBJ2-3 TRBV5-4 . TRBD2 CASSSPSGRTDTQYF TGTGCCAGCAGCTCCCCTAGCGGGCGTACAGATACGCAGTATTTT
TRBJ2-1 TRBV6-1 few TRBD2 CASSLGGSGNF TGTGCCAGCTCCCTGGGGGGTAGCGGGAACTTC
TRBJ2-7 TRBV6-5 once . CASSSRARGLSYEQYF TGTGCCAGCAGTTCCCGTGCGCGGGGTCTCTCCTACGAGCAGTACTTC
TRBJ1-2 TRBV27 . . CASSKQVAGWGTNGYTF TGTGCCAGCAGTAAGCAGGTGGCTGGTTGGGGGACTAACGGCTACACCTTC
TRBJ2-7 TRBV6-1 few . CAAGADEQYF TGTGCGGCGGGGGCGGACGAGCAGTACTTC
TRBJ1-5 TRBV6-5 . . CASSYGGEGNQPQHF TGTGCCAGCAGTTACGGGGGCGAAGGGAATCAGCCCCAGCATTTT
TRBJ2-3 TRBV18 . . CASSPLQADTQYF TGTGCCAGCTCACCCCTACAGGCAGATACGCAGTATTTT
TRBJ2-7 TRBV7-9 . . CASSSQNNYEQYF TGTGCCAGCAGCTCCCAAAACAACTACGAGCAGTACTTC
TRBJ1-5 TRBV20-1 medium-sized TRBD1 CSVKEPTGLNQPQHF TGCAGTGTTAAAGAGCCGACAGGGCTCAATCAGCCCCAGCATTTT
TRBJ2-1 TRBV20-1 . TRBD2 CSATLAGEQFF TGCAGTGCTACACTAGCGGGTGAGCAGTTCTTC
TRBJ2-5 TRBV29-1 . . CSVDTSLRGRETQYF TGCAGCGTTGACACCTCCCTCCGGGGGCGAGAGACCCAGTACTTC
TRBJ2-3 TRBV27 few . CASAGGKDTQYF TGTGCCAGCGCCGGGGGAAAAGATACGCAGTATTTT
TRBJ1-5 TRBV30 . . CAWSGREGQPQHF TGTGCCTGGAGTGGGCGGGAAGGTCAGCCCCAGCATTTT
TRBJ2-3 TRBV5-1 . TRBD2 CASSITSERDTQYF TGCGCCAGCAGCATAACTAGCGAGAGGGATACGCAGTATTTT
TRBJ1-2 TRBV4-3 . TRBD1 CASSQVRQGNYGYTF TGCGCCAGCAGCCAAGTACGACAGGGGAACTATGGCTACACCTTC
TRBJ2-7 TRBV6-4 . . CASSDSSKRAPSYEQYF TGTGCCAGCAGTGACTCGAGCAAGCGAGCTCCCTCCTACGAGCAGTACTTC
TRBJ2-1 TRBV6-1 . . CASSGGAEATDEQFF TGTGCCAGCAGTGGGGGAGCGGAAGCGACCGATGAGCAGTTCTTC
TRBJ1-5 TRBV5-1 . . CASSLGGVGNQPQHF TGCGCCAGCAGCTTGGGGGGGGTTGGCAATCAGCCCCAGCATTTT
TRBJ1-2 TRBV14 . . CASSLLTNYGYTF TGTGCCAGCAGCCTATTAACTAACTATGGCTACACCTTC
TRBJ1-6 TRBV7-2 . . CASSHIPPGQASSPLHF TGTGCCAGCAGCCATATCCCTCCGGGGCAGGCAAGTTCACCCCTCCACTTT
TRBJ1-2 TRBV20-1 . TRBD1 CSATRGTGNYGYTF TGCAGTGCCACGAGAGGGACAGGGAACTATGGCTACACCTTC
TRBJ1-2 TRBV7-2 . . CASSLGRNYGYTF TGTGCCAGCAGCTTAGGTCGGAACTATGGCTACACCTTC
TRBJ2-1 TRBV6-1 few . CASSEGRRPRDSYNEQFF TGTGCCAGCAGTGAAGGTAGGCGTCCTAGGGACTCCTACAATGAGCAGTTCTTC
TRBJ1-1 TRBV2 . TRBD1 CASSARGFSEAFF TGTGCCAGCAGCGCCAGGGGGTTTTCTGAAGCTTTCTTT
TRBJ2-1 TRBV20-1 . TRBD2 CSARAQREGLVEQFF TGCAGTGCTAGAGCCCAGCGGGAGGGTCTCGTCGAGCAGTTCTTC
TRBJ2-7 TRBV10-3 . TRBD2 CAISEPIRAGALLKQYF TGTGCCATCAGTGAGCCTATTAGAGCGGGAGCGCTACTGAAGCAGTACTTC
TRBJ2-3 TRBV27 . . CASSLGPAVGGTDTQYF TGTGCCAGCAGTTTGGGACCGGCTGTTGGGGGCACAGATACGCAGTATTTT
TRBJ1-2 TRBV20-1 . TRBD1 CSATQGVGYGYTF TGCAGTGCCACACAGGGGGTGGGCTATGGCTACACCTTC
TRBJ2-1 TRBV20-1 . . CSAEGTYNEQFF TGCAGTGCCGAAGGGACTTACAATGAGCAGTTCTTC
TRBJ2-5 TRBV27 . TRBD2 CASSSLGGAGGRLRTQYF TGTGCCAGCAGTTCCCTGGGAGGAGCGGGAGGCCGCTTGAGGACCCAGTACTTC
TRBJ1-5 TRBV2 . . CASSESSGFTSNQPQHF TGTGCCAGCAGTGAAAGCTCAGGGTTTACGAGCAATCAGCCCCAGCATTTT
TRBJ2-1 TRBV6-2/TRBV6-3 . TRBD2 CASRPGTSGEQFF TGTGCCAGCAGACCCGGGACTAGCGGTGAGCAGTTCTTC
TRBJ2-5 TRBV12-3/TRBV12-4 . . CASSFPSRVETQYF TGTGCCAGCAGTTTCCCCAGCAGGGTAGAGACCCAGTACTTC
TRBJ1-1 TRBV4-1 . . CASSQGALVVGRNTEAFF TGCGCCAGCAGCCAAGGGGCTCTTGTGGTAGGGAGGAACACTGAAGCTTTCTTT
TRBJ1-2 TRBV10-3 . TRBD1 CAITGVGTGFNLGYTF TGTGCCATCACGGGAGTCGGGACAGGGTTCAATTTGGGCTACACCTTC
TRBJ2-4 TRBV28 . . CASQTGNIQYF TGTGCCAGCCAAACGGGGAACATTCAGTACTTC
TRBJ2-1 TRBV5-6 few TRBD2 CASSLDGGRTYNEQFF TGTGCCAGCAGCTTGGATGGCGGGAGAACCTACAATGAGCAGTTCTTC
TRBJ2-1 TRBV6-5 . . CASSYSGPPNEQFF TGTGCCAGCAGTTACTCGGGCCCCCCCAATGAGCAGTTCTTC
TRBJ1-1 TRBV15 . . CATGRDKTGFVMNTEAFF TGTGCCACCGGCAGAGATAAGACAGGATTTGTTATGAACACTGAAGCTTTCTTT
TRBJ1-2 TRBV5-1 . TRBD1 CASSFTGDDGYTF TGCGCCAGCAGCTTCACAGGGGACGATGGCTACACCTTC
TRBJ1-5 TRBV6-1 few . CASRRNVDSNQPQHF TGTGCCAGCAGGCGGAACGTCGACAGCAATCAGCCCCAGCATTTT
TRBJ1-1 TRBV27 . . CASSLTRGGTEAFF TGTGCCAGCAGTTTGACTAGGGGTGGCACTGAAGCTTTCTTT
TRBJ1-1 TRBV10-3 . . CAISGHVNTEAFF TGTGCCATCAGTGGGCATGTGAACACTGAAGCTTTCTTT